This entry is about one TCR beta chain. This clonotype was detected many times. Its cognate antigen has yet to be identified. The input lacks base qualities; no much larger clone sits a single base away. The source of the sample is a study of early T cells in non-severe SARS-CoV-2 infection (dated by TCRdb to the early 2020s). About the investigation overall: Because TCR sequencing relied on bulk RNA taken from unsorted whole blood, pairing of alpha and beta chains was not possible. The paper as a whole reports these results and caveats: Matching against VDJdb was skewed toward anti-spike CD8 responses, likely underestimated virus-specific expansions, and missed private and CD4 specificities.

The study was a case-control design nested within a healthcare worker cohort in London, UK, with weekly nasopharyngeal swab PCR tests and blood sampling. Healthcare workers were recruited during the week of the UK lockdown, between 23 and 31 March 2020, and followed weekly for up to roughly 15 weeks. Preparation of the library involved 5' RACE. The sample was run on a NextSeq 500. To correct for sequencing error and PCR bias, the TCR library protocol tagged individual cDNA molecules with unique molecular identifiers. TCR alpha and beta chains were both sequenced, and the abundances of alpha and beta sequences in each sample were closely correlated with each other. In the authors' own workflow: Decombinator V4 was used to annotate TCR sequences for V gene, J gene and CDR3. Expanded TCRs were defined as changing significantly between any two time points under a Poisson model with p below 0.0001. TCR abundances were normalised to the total number of TCRs sequenced per sample and expressed as counts per million. TRAV1-2 paired with TRAJ12, TRAJ20 or TRAJ33 defined MAIT TCRs, while TRAV10 paired with TRAJ18 defined iNKT TCRs. VDJdb, accessed on 1 November 2021, was searched for TCRs annotated for CMV, EBV and SARS-CoV-2, and TCRs annotated for more than one antigen were excluded. TCRdb took the public reads, trimmed them with fastp at Q25, ran MiXCR for clone calling and kept in-frame beta chains. Each CDR3 protein gets just one entry, which takes the most common genes and DNA from the rows behind it. The V and J calls and clone size are TCRdb's, not the authors'. Counted in this sample were around 31,000 distinct CDR3 sequences; 5.7% of them appeared once. The leading ten clones occupy almost 6.5% of the sample.

Reading from cysteine to phenylalanine, the CDR3 counts 14 amino acids. Only CDR3 DNA is held: 42 bases, read in frame from base 1. The trim is 7 bases for V and 7 bases for J, with a gap of 20 bases between the germline ends. Sequenced sample: whole blood. The sequence came from an adult who was a healthcare worker with PCR-confirmed SARS-CoV-2 infection or an uninfected control (not recorded which). The sequence is built from TRBV12-3 or TRBV12-4 and TRBJ2-7; the D call is possibly TRBD1 or TRBD2, each sharing 5 bases. The nucleotide sequence is given as TGTGCCAGCACCCTACGCCCGGGGCAGGGAGAGCAGTACTTC. Translated, it reads CASTLRPGQGEQYF.